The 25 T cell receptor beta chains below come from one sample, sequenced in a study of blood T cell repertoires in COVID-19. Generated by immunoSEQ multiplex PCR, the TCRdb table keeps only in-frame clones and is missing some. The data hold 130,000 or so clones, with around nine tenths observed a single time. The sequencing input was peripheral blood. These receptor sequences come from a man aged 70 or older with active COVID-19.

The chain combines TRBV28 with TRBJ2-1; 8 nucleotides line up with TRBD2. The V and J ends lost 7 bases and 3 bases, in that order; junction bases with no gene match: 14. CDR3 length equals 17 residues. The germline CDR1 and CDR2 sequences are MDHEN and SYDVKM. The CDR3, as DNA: TGTGCCAGCACCGTTGCAGGAGCGGGAGAAGGCTACAATGAGCAGTTCTTC. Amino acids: CASTVAGAGEGYNEQFF.

The CDR3 DNA sequence: TGTGCCAGCAGCTTCGGACTAGGAATGGATACGCAGTATTTT. This codes for CASSFGLGMDTQYF. The gene calls are TRBV7-2 and TRBJ2-3, with 7 bases identical to TRBD2. Germline lookup yields CDR1 SGHTA and CDR2 FQGNSA. The CDR3 contains 14 residues. The V gene end was trimmed by 3 bases and the J gene end by 6 bases; junction bases not matched to a gene: 6.

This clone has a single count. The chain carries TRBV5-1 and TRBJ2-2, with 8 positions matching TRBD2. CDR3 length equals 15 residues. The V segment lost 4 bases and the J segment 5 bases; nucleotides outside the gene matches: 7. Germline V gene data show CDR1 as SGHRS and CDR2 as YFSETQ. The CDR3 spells CASSILAGKTGELFF. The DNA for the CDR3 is TGCGCCAGCAGCATTTTAGCGGGGAAAACCGGGGAGCTGTTTTTT.

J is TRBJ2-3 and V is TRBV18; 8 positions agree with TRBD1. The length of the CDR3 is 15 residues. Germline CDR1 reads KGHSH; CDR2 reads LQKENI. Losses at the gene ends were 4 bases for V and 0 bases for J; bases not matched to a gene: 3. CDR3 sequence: CASSHRGISTDTQYF. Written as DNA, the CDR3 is TGTGCCAGCTCACACAGGGGGATTAGCACAGATACGCAGTATTTT.

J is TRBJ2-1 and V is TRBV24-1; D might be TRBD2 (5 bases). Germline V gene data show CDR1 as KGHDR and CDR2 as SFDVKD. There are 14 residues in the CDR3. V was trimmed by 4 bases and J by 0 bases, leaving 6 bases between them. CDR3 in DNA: TGTGCCACCAGTGAGAGCGGCTCCTACAATGAGCAGTTCTTC. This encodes CATSESGSYNEQFF.

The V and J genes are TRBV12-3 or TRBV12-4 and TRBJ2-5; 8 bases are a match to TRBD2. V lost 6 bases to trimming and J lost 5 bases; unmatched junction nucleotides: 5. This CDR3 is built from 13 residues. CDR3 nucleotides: TGTGCCAGCAGCCCGGGGGGGACGGAGACCCAGTACTTC. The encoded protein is CASSPGGTETQYF.

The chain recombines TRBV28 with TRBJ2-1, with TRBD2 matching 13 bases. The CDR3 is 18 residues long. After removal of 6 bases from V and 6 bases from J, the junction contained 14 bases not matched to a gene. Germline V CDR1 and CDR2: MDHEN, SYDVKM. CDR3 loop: CASSPGLAGVSSGNEQFF. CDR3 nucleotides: TGTGCCAGCAGCCCAGGACTAGCGGGAGTTAGTTCAGGCAATGAGCAGTTCTTC.

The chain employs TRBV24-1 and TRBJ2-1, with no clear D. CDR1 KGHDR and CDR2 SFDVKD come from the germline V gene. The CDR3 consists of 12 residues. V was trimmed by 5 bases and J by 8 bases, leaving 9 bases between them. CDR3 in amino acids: CATSAFGDEQFF. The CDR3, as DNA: TGTGCCACCAGTGCCTTCGGTGATGAGCAGTTCTTC.

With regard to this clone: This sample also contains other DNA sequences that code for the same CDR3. The CDR3 DNA reads as TGTGCCAGCAGTTTCGGGGGTACTAGCACAGATACGCAGTATTTT. Protein: CASSFGGTSTDTQYF. The chain has TRBV6-5 and TRBJ2-3; D may be TRBD2 (6 bases). Between the trimmed V and J ends, which lost 4 bases and 0 bases, there was a span of 11 bases. The length of the CDR3 is 15 residues. Germline CDR1 and CDR2: MNHEY and SVGAGI.

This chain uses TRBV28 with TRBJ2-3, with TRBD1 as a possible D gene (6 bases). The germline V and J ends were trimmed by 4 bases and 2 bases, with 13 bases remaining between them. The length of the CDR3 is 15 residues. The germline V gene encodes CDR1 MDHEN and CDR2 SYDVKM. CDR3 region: CASSSGTTVTDTQYF. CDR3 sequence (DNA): TGTGCCAGCAGTTCCGGGACAACAGTCACAGATACGCAGTATTTT. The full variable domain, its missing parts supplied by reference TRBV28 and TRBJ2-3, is DVKVTQSSRYLVKRTGEKVFLECVQDMDHENMFWYRQDPGLGLRLIYFSYDVKMKEKGDIPEGYSVSREKKERFSLILESASTNQTSMYLCASSSGTTVTDTQYFGPGTRLTVL.

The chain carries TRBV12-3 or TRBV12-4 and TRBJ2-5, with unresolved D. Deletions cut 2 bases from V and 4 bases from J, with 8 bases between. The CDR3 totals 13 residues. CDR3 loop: CASSLSLSETQYF. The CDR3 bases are TGTGCCAGCAGTTTAAGTCTATCAGAGACCCAGTACTTC.

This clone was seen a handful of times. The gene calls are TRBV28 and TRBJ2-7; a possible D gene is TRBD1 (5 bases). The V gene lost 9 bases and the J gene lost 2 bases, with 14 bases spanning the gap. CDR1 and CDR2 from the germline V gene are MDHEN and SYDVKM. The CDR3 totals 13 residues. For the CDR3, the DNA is TGTGCCAGTTCAACCAGGGTTCCCTACGAGCAGTACTTC. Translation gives CASSTRVPYEQYF.

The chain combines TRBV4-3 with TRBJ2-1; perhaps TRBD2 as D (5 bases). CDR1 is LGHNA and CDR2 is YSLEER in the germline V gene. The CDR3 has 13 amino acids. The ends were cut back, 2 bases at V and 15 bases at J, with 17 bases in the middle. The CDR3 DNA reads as TGCGCCAGCAGCCAAACACGTTGGCGCGAGGGGTTCTTC. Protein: CASSQTRWREGFF.

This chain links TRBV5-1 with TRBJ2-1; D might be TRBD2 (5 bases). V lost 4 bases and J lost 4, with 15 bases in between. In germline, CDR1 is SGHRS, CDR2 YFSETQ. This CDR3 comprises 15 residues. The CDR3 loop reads CASSQRSERYNEQFF. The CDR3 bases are TGCGCCAGCAGCCAACGGTCAGAGCGGTACAATGAGCAGTTCTTC.

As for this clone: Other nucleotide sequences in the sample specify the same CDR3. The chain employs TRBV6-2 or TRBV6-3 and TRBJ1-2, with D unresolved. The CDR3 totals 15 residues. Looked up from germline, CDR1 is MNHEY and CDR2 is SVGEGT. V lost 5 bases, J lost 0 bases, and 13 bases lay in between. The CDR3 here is CASSPRGGANYGYTF. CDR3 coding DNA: TGTGCCAGCAGTCCCCGGGGAGGAGCTAACTATGGCTACACCTTC.

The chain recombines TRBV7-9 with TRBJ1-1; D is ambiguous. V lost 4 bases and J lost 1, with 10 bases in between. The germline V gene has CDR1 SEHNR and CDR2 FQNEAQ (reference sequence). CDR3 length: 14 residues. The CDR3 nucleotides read TGTGCCAGCAGCTCCCAGAGGCAGAACACTGAAGCTTTCTTT. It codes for CASSSQRQNTEAFF. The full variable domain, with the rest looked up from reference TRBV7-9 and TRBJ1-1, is DTGVSQNPRHKITKRGQNVTFRCDPISEHNRLYWYRQTLGQGPEFLTYFQNEAQLEKSRLLSDRFSAERPKGSFSTLEIQRTEQGDSAMYLCASSSQRQNTEAFFGQGTRLTVV.

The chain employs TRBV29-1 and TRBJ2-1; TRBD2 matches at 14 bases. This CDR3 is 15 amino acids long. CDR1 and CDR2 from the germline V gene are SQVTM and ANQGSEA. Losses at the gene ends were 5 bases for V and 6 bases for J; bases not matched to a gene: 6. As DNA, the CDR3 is TGCAGCGTTCTTGTCGGGACTAGCGGGGGCAATGAGCAGTTCTTC. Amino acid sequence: CSVLVGTSGGNEQFF.

As DNA, the CDR3 is TGTGCCAGCAGTGACGGGACTAGCGGGAGTAGGCATGAGCAGTTCTTC. The encoded protein is CASSDGTSGSRHEQFF. The genes are TRBV6-1 and TRBJ2-1; 14 bases agree with TRBD2. The CDR3 is 16 amino acids. The germline V gene has CDR1 MNHNS and CDR2 SASEGT. V shed 3 bases and J 8 bases; nucleotides not matched to a gene: 6.

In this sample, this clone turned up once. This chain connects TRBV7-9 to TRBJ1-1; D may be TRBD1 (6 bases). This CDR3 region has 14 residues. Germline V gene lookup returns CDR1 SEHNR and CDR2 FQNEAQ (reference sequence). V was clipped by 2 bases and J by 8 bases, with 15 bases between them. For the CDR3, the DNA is TGTGCCAGCAGCTTATTACAGGGAGGGTCCGAAGCTTTCTTT. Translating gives CASSLLQGGSEAFF. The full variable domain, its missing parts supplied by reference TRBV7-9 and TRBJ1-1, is DTGVSQNPRHKITKRGQNVTFRCDPISEHNRLYWYRQTLGQGPEFLTYFQNEAQLEKSRLLSDRFSAERPKGSFSTLEIQRTEQGDSAMYLCASSLLQGGSEAFFGQGTRLTVV.

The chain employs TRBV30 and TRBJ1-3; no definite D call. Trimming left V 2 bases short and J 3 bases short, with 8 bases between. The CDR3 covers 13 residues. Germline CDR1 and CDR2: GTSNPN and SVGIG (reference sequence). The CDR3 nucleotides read TGTGCCTGGAGTTATGGGAGTGGAAACACCATATATTTT. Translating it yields CAWSYGSGNTIYF. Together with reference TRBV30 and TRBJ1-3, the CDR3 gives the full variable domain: SQTIHQWPATLVQPVGSPLSLECTVEGTSNPNLYWYRQAAGRGLQLLFYSVGIGQISSEVPQNLSASRPQDRQFILSSKKLLLSDSGFYLCAWSYGSGNTIYFGEGSWLTVV.

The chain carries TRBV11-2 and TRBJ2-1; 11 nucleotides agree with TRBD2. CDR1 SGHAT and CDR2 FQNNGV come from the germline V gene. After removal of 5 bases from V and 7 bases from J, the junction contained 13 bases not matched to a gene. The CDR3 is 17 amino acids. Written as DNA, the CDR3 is TGTGCCAGCAGCCTAAGTAGCGGGAGGGTCCTTTTTAATGAGCAGTTCTTC. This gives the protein CASSLSSGRVLFNEQFF.

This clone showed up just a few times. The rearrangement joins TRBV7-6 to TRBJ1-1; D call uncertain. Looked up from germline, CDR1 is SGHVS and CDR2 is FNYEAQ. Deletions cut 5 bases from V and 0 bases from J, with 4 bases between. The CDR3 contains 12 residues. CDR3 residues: CASSHMNTEAFF. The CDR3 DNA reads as TGTGCCAGCAGCCACATGAACACTGAAGCTTTCTTT.

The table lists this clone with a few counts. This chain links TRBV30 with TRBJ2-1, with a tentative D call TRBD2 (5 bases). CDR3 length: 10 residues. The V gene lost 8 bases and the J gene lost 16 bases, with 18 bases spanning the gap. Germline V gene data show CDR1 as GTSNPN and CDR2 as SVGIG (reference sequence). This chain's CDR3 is CAGLSRDPFF. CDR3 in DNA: TGTGCCGGCTTATCCCGGGATCCCTTCTTC.

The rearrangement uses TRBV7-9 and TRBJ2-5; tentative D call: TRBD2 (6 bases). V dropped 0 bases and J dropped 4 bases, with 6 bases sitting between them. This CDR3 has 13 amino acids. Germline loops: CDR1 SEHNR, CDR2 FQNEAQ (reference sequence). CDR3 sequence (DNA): TGTGCCAGCAGCTTAGCGGGGGGAGAGACCCAGTACTTC. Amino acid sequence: CASSLAGGETQYF.

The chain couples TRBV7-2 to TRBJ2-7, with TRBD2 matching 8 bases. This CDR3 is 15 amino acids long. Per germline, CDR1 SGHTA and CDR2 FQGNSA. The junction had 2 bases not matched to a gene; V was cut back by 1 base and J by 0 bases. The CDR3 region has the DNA TGTGCCAGCAGCTTAGGACTAGCGAGCTCCTACGAGCAGTACTTC. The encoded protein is CASSLGLASSYEQYF.